The 31 T cell receptor beta chains below all came from one sample that was sequenced in a study of T cell responses to AZD1222 COVID-19 vaccine. The repertoire was sequenced with immunoSEQ multiplex PCR; TCRdb's copy has only in-frame clones and lacks some. The table has fewer than 120,000 clones, 85% to 95% seen once; the top ten hold around 7.8%. Material: peripheral blood, obtained on day 0 of AZD1222 vaccination. These receptors came from an adult in good health.

The chain links TRBV6-5 to TRBJ1-2; the D is unclear. Trimming shortened V by 0 bases and J by 4 bases, and 12 bases separated the two germline ends. Germline values: CDR1 MNHEY, CDR2 SVGAGI. The CDR3 extends over 15 amino acids. The DNA of the CDR3 is TGTGCCAGCAGTTACTCGAGGTCAGGAGGCTATGGCTACACCTTC. This gives the protein CASSYSRSGGYGYTF.

The chain combines TRBV11-3 with TRBJ1-2; D ambiguous. Germline CDR1 and CDR2: SGHNT and YENEEA. The CDR3 loop spans 13 amino acids. Trimming stripped 3 bases from V and 2 bases from J, with 7 bases between. The CDR3 DNA reads TGTGCCAGCAGCTTGCCTGGCAACTATGGCTACACCTTC. Amino acid sequence: CASSLPGNYGYTF.

The chain uses TRBV28 and TRBJ1-2; TRBD1 agrees at 10 bases. V trimming: 5 bases; J trimming: 8 bases; junction bases outside the gene matches: 14. The germline CDR1 and CDR2 sequences are MDHEN and SYDVKM. The CDR3 is 16 amino acids. Here the CDR3 reads CASSAPGGTGVIGYTF. The CDR3 DNA reads TGTGCCAGCAGTGCCCCCGGTGGGACAGGGGTTATCGGCTACACCTTC.

The table lists this clone with a count of one. This chain uses TRBV6-5 with TRBJ2-5, with TRBD2 as a possible D gene (5 bases). V dropped 6 bases and J dropped 0 bases, with 14 bases sitting between them. CDR1 MNHEY and CDR2 SVGAGI come from the germline V gene. The CDR3 length is 15 residues. DNA for the CDR3: TGTGCCAGCAGCCAGGACGGGATTCACCAAGAGACCCAGTACTTC. This translates into CASSQDGIHQETQYF.

The V and J genes are TRBV5-1 and TRBJ2-4; D not resolved. Trimming took off 4 bases at V and 1 base at J, with 9 bases between the two ends. Per germline, CDR1 SGHRS and CDR2 YFSETQ. The CDR3 contains 14 residues. This CDR3 reads CASSPTTAKNIQYF. The DNA of the CDR3 is TGCGCCAGCAGCCCTACTACTGCCAAAAACATTCAGTACTTC.

The chain couples TRBV29-1 to TRBJ2-1; a weak D match, TRBD2 (7 bases). CDR1 SQVTM and CDR2 ANQGSEA come from the germline V gene. V lost 3 bases, J lost 0 bases, and 15 bases lay in between. The CDR3 has 16 residues. This CDR3 is CSVDGGGLSSYNEQFF. CDR3 DNA: TGCAGCGTTGATGGGGGGGGGCTCAGCTCCTACAATGAGCAGTTCTTC.

This clone has only a few counts. The rearrangement joins TRBV29-1 to TRBJ2-2; D is possibly TRBD2 (5 bases). V was clipped by 4 bases and J by 4 bases, with 7 bases between them. In germline, CDR1 is SQVTM, CDR2 ANQGSEA. This CDR3 is 12 amino acids long. This chain's CDR3 is CSVGAGTGELFF. The CDR3 DNA follows: TGCAGCGTTGGGGCGGGCACCGGGGAGCTGTTTTTT.

Only a few counts were recorded for this clone. The chain employs TRBV3-1 (or the pseudogene TRBV3-2) and TRBJ1-5, with unresolved D. CDR1 and CDR2 from the germline V gene are LGHDT and YNNKEL (reference sequence). There are 13 residues in the CDR3. The V and J ends lost 1 base and 9 bases respectively, with 10 bases between them. The DNA of the CDR3 is TGTGCCAGCAGCCAAGGGCAGGTGGGGCCCCAGCATTTT. This gives the protein CASSQGQVGPQHF.

The CDR3 loop is CASSKDWGDTIYF. The DNA of the CDR3 is TGCGCCAGCAGTAAGGACTGGGGGGACACCATATATTTT. V and J are TRBV5-1 and TRBJ1-3, with D possibly matching TRBD1 (5 bases). The CDR3 length is 13 residues. The V end lost 5 bases, the J end lost 8 bases, and 14 bases lay between the germline ends. Germline V lookup: CDR1 SGHRS, CDR2 YFSETQ.

The rearrangement uses TRBV28 and TRBJ1-4; the D gene is possibly TRBD1 (6 bases). With 3 bases removed from V and 4 bases from J, the gap between germline ends came to 12 bases. The CDR3 has 15 amino acids. Germline V gene lookup returns CDR1 MDHEN and CDR2 SYDVKM. DNA for the CDR3: TGTGCCAGCAGTTTCCCCGGACAGAGTAATGAAAAACTGTTTTTT. Protein sequence: CASSFPGQSNEKLFF.

This chain connects TRBV3-1 (or the pseudogene TRBV3-2) to TRBJ2-7; the D gene is possibly TRBD1 (5 bases). Trimming left V 0 bases short and J 5 bases short, with 5 bases between. Germline CDR1 LGHDT, CDR2 YNNKEL (reference sequence). The CDR3 length is 12 residues. The CDR3 DNA reads as TGTGCCAGCAGCCAAGAGGGGCACGAGCAGTACTTC. Protein sequence: CASSQEGHEQYF.

The chain uses TRBV11-2 and TRBJ2-3; D is possibly TRBD2 (6 bases). V was cut by 5 bases and J by 5 bases, with 14 bases left in between. The CDR3 has 14 residues. Per the germline V gene, CDR1 is SGHAT and CDR2 is FQNNGV. CDR3 in amino acids: CASSGRARGDTQYF. DNA for the CDR3: TGTGCCAGCAGCGGTAGGGCGCGGGGAGATACGCAGTATTTT.

This clone was found once. The chain employs TRBV4-2 and TRBJ1-1; no clear D. From germline, CDR1 is LGHNA and CDR2 YNFKEQ. The CDR3 has 16 residues. V lost 0 bases, J lost 0 bases, and 11 bases lay in between. The CDR3 sequence: CASSQDPGLVNTEAFF. CDR3 DNA: TGTGCCAGCAGCCAAGATCCAGGTTTGGTGAACACTGAAGCTTTCTTT.

The gene calls are TRBV5-1 and TRBJ1-1; 7 nucleotides line up with TRBD1. The trim removed 3 bases at V and 3 bases at J, leaving 11 bases unmatched. Germline V gives CDR1 SGHRS, CDR2 YFSETQ. The CDR3 has 16 amino acids. CDR3 loop: CASSSHDRVTYTEAFF. CDR3 sequence (DNA): TGCGCCAGCAGCTCTCACGACAGGGTAACTTACACTGAAGCTTTCTTT. The full variable domain, in which reference TRBV5-1 and TRBJ1-1 provide the parts outside the CDR3, is KAGVTQTPRYLIKTRGQQVTLSCSPISGHRSVSWYQQTPGQGLQFLFEYFSETQRNKGNFPGRFSGRQFSNSRSEMNVSTLELGDSALYLCASSSHDRVTYTEAFFGQGTRLTVV.

This chain links TRBV9 with TRBJ1-3; possibly TRBD1 for D (6 bases). V was cut by 0 bases and J by 4 bases, with 14 bases left in between. The CDR3 totals 16 residues. Germline V gene lookup returns CDR1 SGDLS and CDR2 YYNGEE. As DNA, the CDR3 is TGTGCCAGCAGCGTAGCCGGGGGGGCGCAAGGAAACACCATATATTTT. This codes for CASSVAGGAQGNTIYF.

J is TRBJ2-1 and V is TRBV5-5; 12 bases agree with TRBD2. The CDR3 extends over 16 amino acids. V lost 4 bases and J lost 10; bases outside the gene matches: 12. In germline, CDR1 is SGHKS, CDR2 YYEKEE (reference sequence). CDR3 residues: CASSGGLAGLGVEQFF. In DNA form, the CDR3 reads TGTGCCAGCAGCGGGGGACTAGCGGGCCTCGGGGTAGAGCAGTTCTTC.

The chain uses TRBV9 and TRBJ1-3, with D possibly being TRBD1 (6 bases). The germline V and J ends were trimmed by 1 base and 2 bases, with 19 bases remaining between them. Germline V CDR1 and CDR2: SGDLS, YYNGEE. The CDR3 runs 18 residues. The chain's CDR3 is CASSVWPVREGAGNTIYF. The CDR3 coding sequence is TGTGCCAGCAGCGTATGGCCGGTTAGAGAGGGGGCTGGAAACACCATATATTTT.

This chain connects TRBV19 to TRBJ1-5; D not resolved. Trimming took 1 base from V and 2 from J, leaving 12 bases between them. CDR1 and CDR2 (germline): LNHDA, SQIVND (reference sequence). The CDR3 has 16 residues. The CDR3 sequence is CASSIGEGPGNQPQHF. Written as DNA, the CDR3 is TGTGCCAGTAGTATAGGGGAAGGGCCCGGCAATCAGCCCCAGCATTTT.

The genes are TRBV4-1 and TRBJ2-5, with 10 bases identical to TRBD1. CDR1 is MGHRA and CDR2 is YSYEKL in the germline V gene. The ends lost 4 bases at V and 5 bases at J; junction bases unmatched: 7. There are 15 residues in the CDR3. Here the CDR3 DNA reads TGCGCCAGCAGCCCGAGACAGGGGGCGAAGGAGACCCAGTACTTC. Translated, it gives CASSPRQGAKETQYF.

The chain combines TRBV29-1 with TRBJ1-1; D gene unclear. The CDR3 has 14 amino acids. Per germline, CDR1 SQVTM and CDR2 ANQGSEA. Trimming stripped 2 bases from V and 0 bases from J, with 10 bases between. The CDR3 DNA follows: TGCAGCGTTGAATTCGAGGGAATGAACACTGAAGCTTTCTTT. This gives the protein CSVEFEGMNTEAFF.

This clone was seen just once. The chain recombines TRBV28 with TRBJ1-2; D is uncertain. The V and J ends lost 5 bases and 8 bases respectively, with 9 bases between them. The CDR3 is made up of 11 amino acids. The germline V gene encodes CDR1 MDHEN and CDR2 SYDVKM. The CDR3 protein is CASSPRFGYTF. DNA of the CDR3: TGTGCCAGCAGTCCCCGTTTCGGCTACACCTTC.

The V call is TRBV23-1, the J call TRBJ1-2; D ambiguous. TRBV23-1 has ORF status, its function being uncertain. Trimming cost V 0 bases and J 6 bases, with 5 bases left between them. The CDR3 is 12 residues long. The CDR3 reads CASSQSVNGYTF. The CDR3 region has the DNA TGCGCCAGCAGTCAATCAGTAAATGGCTACACCTTC.

The gene calls are TRBV5-1 and TRBJ1-2; 7 bases line up with TRBD1. V was clipped by 5 bases and J by 0 bases; unmatched bases: 10. The CDR3 consists of 16 residues. Germline CDR1 reads SGHRS; CDR2 reads YFSETQ. The DNA of the CDR3 is TGCGCCAGCAGGTGGACAGGCGCACCTGCTAACTATGGCTACACCTTC. Its translation is CASRWTGAPANYGYTF.

V usage is TRBV7-9 and J usage is TRBJ1-2; no definite D call. V lost 1 base and J lost 4, with 4 bases in between. This CDR3 has 12 residues. CDR1 is SEHNR, CDR2 FQNEAQ, per germline (reference sequence). The CDR3 sequence: CASSLGSYGYTF. CDR3 in DNA: TGTGCCAGCAGCTTAGGTAGCTATGGCTACACCTTC.

This clone came up a few times. The chain joins TRBV6-5 to TRBJ2-7, with TRBD1 as a possible D gene (5 bases). The V and J ends lost 6 bases and 1 base respectively, with 13 bases between them. In germline, CDR1 is MNHEY, CDR2 SVGAGI. CDR3 size: 14 residues. The CDR3 protein is CASSPGQFSYEQYF. The DNA for the CDR3 is TGTGCCAGCAGCCCCGGACAATTTTCCTACGAGCAGTACTTC.

V gene TRBV6-5 combines with J gene TRBJ1-5; 7 bases match TRBD1. CDR1 and CDR2 (germline): MNHEY, SVGAGI. This CDR3 comprises 15 residues. J was trimmed by 2 bases and V by 3 bases; bases with no gene match: 4. The CDR3 reads CASSYRQGGNQPQHF. The CDR3 DNA is TGTGCCAGCAGTTATCGACAGGGAGGCAATCAGCCCCAGCATTTT.

The chain couples TRBV12-5 to TRBJ1-2; D gene unclear. V gave up 2 bases and J gave up 11 bases, with 15 bases separating them. Germline-derived CDR1 and CDR2 are LGHNT and FRNRAP. The CDR3 is 13 residues long. Here the CDR3 DNA reads TGTGCTAGTGGTTTGCCCACGTCGGTTCGATACACCTTC. It yields the protein CASGLPTSVRYTF.

The chain is built from TRBV6-2 or TRBV6-3 and TRBJ2-3; the match to TRBD2 covers 13 bases. Trimming cost V 4 bases and J 8 bases; bases outside gene matches: 6. The CDR3 contains 15 residues. Germline V lookup: CDR1 MNHEY, CDR2 SVGEGT. In DNA form, the CDR3 reads TGTGCCAGCAGTTCAACTAGCGGGGGGGCCCTTACGCAGTATTTT. Protein sequence: CASSSTSGGALTQYF.

The chain carries TRBV6-2 or TRBV6-3 and TRBJ1-1; D uncertain. CDR1 is MNHEY, CDR2 SVGEGT, per germline. V was clipped by 2 bases and J by 4 bases, with 8 bases between them. This CDR3 is built from 13 residues. DNA for the CDR3: TGTGCCAGCAGTTACGTCGGCAGCACTGAAGCTTTCTTT. Amino acid sequence: CASSYVGSTEAFF.

This clone was detected once. This specimen includes other DNA sequences encoding the same CDR3. V usage is TRBV5-1 and J usage is TRBJ2-1; 9 bases agree with TRBD1. The CDR3 length is 13 residues. Germline CDR1 reads SGHRS; CDR2 reads YFSETQ. V shed 4 bases, J shed 7 bases, and the junction held 3 bases outside the gene matches. The CDR3 DNA is TGCGCCAGCAGCCCGACAGGGGGGAATGAGCAGTTCTTC. Translating it yields CASSPTGGNEQFF. Filled out from reference TRBV5-1 and TRBJ2-1, the complete variable domain reads KAGVTQTPRYLIKTRGQQVTLSCSPISGHRSVSWYQQTPGQGLQFLFEYFSETQRNKGNFPGRFSGRQFSNSRSEMNVSTLELGDSALYLCASSPTGGNEQFFGPGTRLTVL.

The V call is TRBV9, the J call TRBJ1-6; D might be TRBD1 (5 bases). Trimming pared 7 bases from V and 7 bases from J, leaving 15 bases between. Looked up from germline, CDR1 is SGDLS and CDR2 is YYNGEE. The CDR3 spans 14 residues. The CDR3 DNA follows: TGTGCCAGCGCGGTCGGGGGTCGAAATTCACCCCTCCACTTT. It yields the protein CASAVGGRNSPLHF.